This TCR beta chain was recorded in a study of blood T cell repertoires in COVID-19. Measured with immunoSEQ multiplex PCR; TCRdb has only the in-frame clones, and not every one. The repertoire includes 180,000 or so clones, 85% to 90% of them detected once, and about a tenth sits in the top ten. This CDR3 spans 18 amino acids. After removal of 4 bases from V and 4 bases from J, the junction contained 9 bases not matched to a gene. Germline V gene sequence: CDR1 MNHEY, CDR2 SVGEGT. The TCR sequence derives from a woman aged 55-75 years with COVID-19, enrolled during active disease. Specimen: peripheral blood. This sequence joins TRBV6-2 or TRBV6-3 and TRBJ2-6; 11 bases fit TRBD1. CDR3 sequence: CASSSRDRGISGANVLTF. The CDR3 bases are TGTGCCAGCAGTTCAAGGGACAGGGGGATCTCCGGGGCCAACGTCCTGACTTTC.